One and the same sample provided the 10 T cell receptor beta chains below, sequenced in a study of T cell responses to AZD1222 COVID-19 vaccine. Sequencing was performed with immunoSEQ multiplex PCR; in TCRdb, only in-frame clones are kept and a portion is missing. The table lists 150,000 to 200,000 clones, almost 95% of them singletons, with 1% to 1.5% in the top ten. The sample was peripheral blood, taken on day 0 of AZD1222 vaccination. These TCRs come from an adult in good health.

This chain uses TRBV7-9 with TRBJ1-4, with D possibly TRBD1 on 5 matching bases. This CDR3 has 14 amino acids. Trimming left V 2 bases short and J 7 bases short, with 11 bases between. CDR1 is SEHNR, CDR2 FQNEAQ, per germline (reference sequence). The CDR3 bases are TGTGCCAGCAGCTTAACCCAGGGATTTGAAAAACTGTTTTTT. As protein: CASSLTQGFEKLFF.

J is TRBJ1-5 and V is TRBV15; tentatively, D is TRBD1 (6 bases). The germline V and J ends were trimmed by 5 bases and 6 bases, with 20 bases remaining between them. From germline, CDR1 is LNHNV and CDR2 YYDKDF (reference sequence). This CDR3 comprises 16 residues. CDR3 protein: CATSPGGGGGGQPQHF. As DNA, the CDR3 is TGTGCCACCAGCCCTGGGGGCGGGGGGGGAGGTCAGCCCCAGCATTTT.

The V and J genes are TRBV7-8 and TRBJ1-1, with a weak D call TRBD1 (6 bases). This CDR3 contains 12 residues. In germline, CDR1 is SGHVS, CDR2 FQNEAQ. V was clipped by 5 bases and J by 11 bases, with 15 bases between them. The CDR3 is CASSLNRDDAFF. In DNA, the CDR3 is TGTGCCAGCAGCCTAAACAGGGACGACGCTTTCTTT.

The table lists this clone with a count of one. The chain uses TRBV4-1 and TRBJ2-7; D ambiguous. The CDR3 length is 14 residues. The ends were cut back, 4 bases at V and 7 bases at J, with 17 bases in the middle. Per germline, CDR1 MGHRA and CDR2 YSYEKL. CDR3 amino acids: CASSPSYGEMEQYF. The CDR3 DNA reads as TGCGCCAGCAGCCCCAGTTACGGCGAAATGGAGCAGTACTTC.

The chain recombines TRBV24-1 with TRBJ2-1; 9 bases match TRBD1. Germline V gene lookup returns CDR1 KGHDR and CDR2 SFDVKD. V dropped 3 bases and J dropped 6; count of bases not matched to a gene: 2. CDR3 size: 14 residues. The CDR3 sequence is CATSDPGQGNEQFF. The CDR3 nucleotides read TGTGCCACCAGTGATCCGGGACAGGGCAATGAGCAGTTCTTC.

This rearrangement joins TRBV11-3 to TRBJ2-3; D gene unclear. CDR1 SGHNT and CDR2 YENEEA come from the germline V gene. V lost 0 bases and J lost 7, with 14 bases in between. The CDR3 has 15 amino acids. CDR3 amino acids: CASSLDHDVWNTQYF. CDR3 sequence (DNA): TGTGCCAGCAGCTTAGACCACGACGTCTGGAATACGCAGTATTTT. The full variable domain, with the rest looked up from reference TRBV11-3 and TRBJ2-3, is EAGVVQSPRYKIIEKKQPVAFWCNPISGHNTLYWYLQNLGQGPELLIRYENEEAVDDSQLPKDRFSAERLKGVDSTLKIQPAELGDSAVYLCASSLDHDVWNTQYFGPGTRLTVL.

Written as DNA, the CDR3 is TGTGCCAGCAGCTTTACCGGGACACCGATACGAAACACTGAAGCTTTCTTT. Translated: CASSFTGTPIRNTEAFF. The V gene is TRBV5-5, the J gene TRBJ1-1; possible D gene TRBD1, 6 bases. V lost 2 bases, J lost 2 bases, and 19 bases lay in between. There are 17 residues in the CDR3. Germline V CDR1 and CDR2: SGHKS, YYEKEE (reference sequence).

This chain links TRBV5-1 with TRBJ1-1, with D possibly being TRBD1 (5 bases). The V end was cut by 0 bases, the J end by 2 bases, with 8 bases between. CDR1 and CDR2 (germline): SGHRS, YFSETQ. This CDR3 comprises 14 residues. CDR3 coding DNA: TGCGCCAGCAGCTTGGGAGGGGTCAACACTGAAGCTTTCTTT. Protein product: CASSLGGVNTEAFF.

This clone was seen once. The CDR3 region is CASSEGSDTQYF. The CDR3, as DNA: TGTGCCAGTAGTGAAGGTTCGGATACGCAGTATTTT. V and J are TRBV19 and TRBJ2-3; D unresolved. In germline, CDR1 is LNHDA, CDR2 SQIVND (reference sequence). This CDR3 is built from 12 residues. The V and J ends lost 5 bases and 6 bases respectively, with 9 bases between them.

The sample holds a few counts of this clone. The chain joins TRBV5-1 to TRBJ2-3; D is perhaps TRBD2 (5 bases). The CDR3 sequence is 14 residues long. CDR1 is SGHRS and CDR2 is YFSETQ in the germline V gene. V was pared by 3 bases and J by 6 bases, with 14 bases between. The CDR3 reads CASSSGIRSDTQYF. CDR3 nucleotide sequence: TGCGCCAGCAGCTCGGGGATTCGGTCCGATACGCAGTATTTT.